One sample yielded the 20 T cell receptor beta chains listed below, sequenced in a study of cytomegalovirus exposure and HLA in healthy donors. The method was immunoSEQ multiplex PCR; TCRdb's version includes in-frame clones alone and lacks a portion of them. The data contain about 310,000 clones, 88% of them singletons. Sequenced sample: PBMCs. Receptor source: a man aged 30 to 45 in good health and CMV-seronegative.

The chain carries TRBV4-3 and TRBJ1-4, with TRBD1 matching 10 bases. The germline V gene has CDR1 LGHNA and CDR2 YSLEER. This CDR3 has 15 residues. V was pared by 0 bases and J by 6 bases, with 1 base of the junction left unmatched. Here the CDR3 reads CASSQEDRGDEKLFF. The CDR3 DNA reads TGCGCCAGCAGCCAAGAGGACAGGGGGGATGAAAAACTGTTTTTT.

The chain links TRBV6-6 to TRBJ1-2; the D gene is possibly TRBD1 (6 bases). The germline V and J ends were trimmed by 8 bases and 4 bases, with 11 bases remaining between them. In germline, CDR1 is MNHNY, CDR2 SVGAGI (reference sequence). The CDR3 consists of 12 residues. The CDR3 loop reads CASWGGGYGYTF. Written as DNA, the CDR3 is TGTGCCAGCTGGGGGGGCGGCTATGGCTACACCTTC.

The chain joins TRBV6-5 to TRBJ1-2; no firm D call. V was shortened by 2 bases and J by 3 bases, with 10 bases between the two germline ends. Germline loops: CDR1 MNHEY, CDR2 SVGAGI. The CDR3 has 14 amino acids. The CDR3 nucleotides read TGTGCCAGCAGTTACGGCTTCGGAGACTATGGCTACACCTTC. The encoded protein is CASSYGFGDYGYTF.

This chain uses TRBV9 with TRBJ2-5; D may be TRBD1 (5 bases). Per germline, CDR1 SGDLS and CDR2 YYNGEE. Trimming cost V 0 bases and J 2 bases, with 11 bases left between them. The CDR3 sequence is 15 residues long. The CDR3 DNA follows: TGTGCCAGCAGCGTAGCTTACCGGACACAAGAGACCCAGTACTTC. Protein sequence: CASSVAYRTQETQYF.

The chain has TRBV10-2 and TRBJ1-5; 8 bases agree with TRBD1. V shed 6 bases, J shed 3 bases, and the junction held 7 bases outside the gene matches. Germline assignment: CDR1 WSHSY and CDR2 SAAADI. The CDR3 loop spans 15 amino acids. The CDR3 sequence: CASRPQGAVNQPQHF. DNA for the CDR3: TGCGCCAGCAGGCCCCAGGGGGCGGTCAATCAGCCCCAGCATTTT.

In regard to this clone: Other DNA sequences in this sample translate to the same CDR3. The chain carries TRBV6-5 and TRBJ1-1, with TRBD1 as a possible D gene (6 bases). This CDR3 region has 13 residues. Germline assignment: CDR1 MNHEY and CDR2 SVGAGI. The germline V and J ends were trimmed by 4 bases and 1 base, with 7 bases remaining between them. CDR3 bases: TGTGCCAGCAGTTGGACAGAGAACACTGAAGCTTTCTTT. It yields the protein CASSWTENTEAFF.

This clone appeared a few times. The chain links TRBV7-9 to TRBJ2-7; D gene unclear. This CDR3 comprises 12 residues. Germline V gene data show CDR1 as SEHNR and CDR2 as FQNEAQ (reference sequence). V lost 4 bases and J 2 bases, leaving 6 bases between the germline ends. CDR3 sequence (DNA): TGTGCCAGCAGCTCAGTCACCTACGAGCAGTACTTC. It specifies CASSSVTYEQYF.

V and J are TRBV4-2 and TRBJ2-5; perhaps TRBD1 as D (6 bases). Germline V gene lookup returns CDR1 LGHNA and CDR2 YNFKEQ. The CDR3 sequence is 15 residues long. Trimming shortened V by 0 bases and J by 5 bases, and 13 bases separated the two germline ends. CDR3: CASSQDPGHLETQYF. The CDR3 coding sequence is TGTGCCAGCAGCCAAGATCCGGGACACCTTGAGACCCAGTACTTC.

J is TRBJ2-5 and V is TRBV6-5; 9 bases agree with TRBD1. CDR1 and CDR2 from the germline V gene are MNHEY and SVGAGI. The junction had 4 bases not matched to a gene; V was cut back by 4 bases and J by 4 bases. The CDR3 extends over 14 amino acids. Here the CDR3 DNA reads TGTGCCAGCAGTTTTGACAGGGGGGGAGAGACCCAGTACTTC. Encoded protein: CASSFDRGGETQYF.

This CDR3 reads CSVDRDRVAEQFF. CDR3 sequence (DNA): TGCAGCGTTGACCGGGACAGGGTCGCTGAGCAGTTCTTC. J is TRBJ2-1 and V is TRBV29-1, with 9 bases that match TRBD1. V dropped 3 bases and J dropped 9; count of bases not matched to a gene: 6. The CDR3 consists of 13 residues. Germline V CDR1 and CDR2: SQVTM, ANQGSEA.

The V gene is TRBV7-6, the J gene TRBJ2-2; D unresolved. In germline, CDR1 is SGHVS, CDR2 FNYEAQ. With 0 bases removed from V and 4 bases from J, the gap between germline ends came to 12 bases. The CDR3 consists of 16 residues. CDR3 sequence reads: CASSLAASERTGELFF. In DNA, the CDR3 is TGTGCCAGCAGCTTAGCGGCGAGCGAGCGCACCGGGGAGCTGTTTTTT.

V gene TRBV30 combines with J gene TRBJ2-1; 12 nucleotides match TRBD2. Germline V lookup: CDR1 GTSNPN, CDR2 SVGIG (reference sequence). The V and J ends lost 7 bases and 4 bases, in that order; junction bases with no gene match: 11. The CDR3 runs 16 residues. CDR3 residues: CASPLAGGPRYNEQFF. Here the CDR3 DNA reads TGTGCCTCACCCCTAGCGGGGGGGCCTAGGTACAATGAGCAGTTCTTC. The whole variable domain, filled in from reference TRBV30 and TRBJ2-1, reads SQTIHQWPATLVQPVGSPLSLECTVEGTSNPNLYWYRQAAGRGLQLLFYSVGIGQISSEVPQNLSASRPQDRQFILSSKKLLLSDSGFYLCASPLAGGPRYNEQFFGPGTRLTVL.

The chain uses TRBV2 and TRBJ1-2; no reliable D call. Trimming shortened V by 6 bases and J by 4 bases, and 15 bases separated the two germline ends. The CDR3 loop spans 14 amino acids. The germline gives CDR1 SNHLY, CDR2 FYNNEI. CDR3 DNA: TGTGCCAGCAGCCAGACCCGAGGAAGCTATGGCTACACCTTC. Protein sequence: CASSQTRGSYGYTF.

The chain joins TRBV5-1 to TRBJ2-3, with D maybe TRBD1 (6 bases). Germline lookup yields CDR1 SGHRS and CDR2 YFSETQ. The CDR3 sequence is 14 residues long. V was clipped by 4 bases and J by 4 bases, with 13 bases between them. CDR3 sequence: CASSPIRGADTQYF. CDR3 sequence (DNA): TGCGCCAGCAGCCCTATCAGGGGTGCAGATACGCAGTATTTT.

V is TRBV4-3 and J is TRBJ2-3, with TRBD2 as a possible D gene (7 bases). V was pared by 0 bases and J by 4 bases, with 14 bases between. Germline V gene sequence: CDR1 LGHNA, CDR2 YSLEER. The CDR3 sequence is 16 residues long. CDR3 coding DNA: TGCGCCAGCAGCCAAGATTACGGGGGGCCTCCAGATACGCAGTATTTT. Protein: CASSQDYGGPPDTQYF.

This chain uses TRBV6-1 with TRBJ1-3, with a weak D call TRBD1 (5 bases). Germline V gene lookup returns CDR1 MNHNS and CDR2 SASEGT. This CDR3 comprises 13 residues. Trimming removed 6 bases from V and 2 bases from J, with 8 bases in between. CDR3 sequence (DNA): TGTGCCAGCAGAGACAGTGCTGGAAACACCATATATTTT. Protein: CASRDSAGNTIYF.

The CDR3 nucleotides are TGTGCCAGCAGTCTACTTGGCACCGGGGAGCTGTTTTTT. The encoded protein is CASSLLGTGELFF. This rearrangement joins TRBV27 to TRBJ2-2; D remains unclear. Germline V gene sequence: CDR1 MNHEY, CDR2 SMNVEV (reference sequence). V was pared by 5 bases and J by 4 bases, with 8 bases between. The CDR3 is made up of 13 amino acids.

The rearrangement uses TRBV5-1 and TRBJ1-4, with TRBD1 identical over 12 bases. Germline V lookup: CDR1 SGHRS, CDR2 YFSETQ. The ends lost 4 bases at V and 8 bases at J; junction bases unmatched: 9. The CDR3 has 16 amino acids. This chain's CDR3 is CASSPPTGQGAEKLFF. In nucleotides, the CDR3 is TGCGCCAGCAGCCCCCCAACGGGACAGGGGGCCGAAAAACTGTTTTTT.

This chain uses TRBV18 with TRBJ2-2, with D tentatively TRBD1 (5 bases). From germline, CDR1 is KGHSH and CDR2 LQKENI. V dropped 5 bases and J dropped 6 bases, with 22 bases sitting between them. This CDR3 has 17 residues. The CDR3 is CASSATALSAVAGELFF. CDR3 nucleotide sequence: TGTGCCAGCTCAGCGACAGCTTTGAGTGCCGTTGCCGGGGAGCTGTTTTTT.

This clone was seen a single time. The chain has TRBV11-2 and TRBJ2-7; D perhaps matches TRBD1 (6 bases). The V gene lost 2 bases and the J gene lost 1 base, with 15 bases spanning the gap. The CDR3 runs to 16 residues. Germline lookup yields CDR1 SGHAT and CDR2 FQNNGV. The CDR3 coding sequence is TGTGCCAGCAGCTTATTTCCCCAGGGGTTGTCCTACGAGCAGTACTTC. This sequence encodes CASSLFPQGLSYEQYF.